This T cell receptor (beta chain) was found in a study of blood T cell repertoires in COVID-19. Overall study context: Italy, Spain and the United States were the sources of the convalescent and acute COVID-19 samples. Nucleic acid was either cDNA or gDNA, and it came from T cells, B-cell-depleted T cells, or PBMCs.

In the original analysis: It was from reference gene primer amplification that nucleated cell counts were estimated. Clones were read by immunoSEQ multiplex PCR, and TCRdb kept only the in-frame ones, dropping some. V, J and clone size derive from that table, while D and trimming were established from the DNA sequence. The table records 230,000 or so clones, 65% to 85% of them present only once. The CDR3 is 17 residues long. Trimming removed 0 bases at V and 1 base at J, with 15 bases between. The germline gives CDR1 SGHRS, CDR2 YFSETQ. The TCR sequence derives from a man aged 45 to 65 with active or convalescent COVID-19. Sequencing used peripheral blood. This chain links TRBV5-1 with TRBJ2-3; D not certain. CDR3 amino acids: CASSLGSDTPGTDTQYF. The CDR3, as DNA: TGCGCCAGCAGCTTGGGATCAGATACCCCAGGCACAGATACGCAGTATTTT.